Following are 27 T cell receptor beta chains from one sample sequenced in a study of T cell changes during pregnancy in multiple sclerosis (dated by TCRdb to between 2019 and 2020). Preparation of the library involved the immunoSEQ multiplex PCR assay. TCRdb took over this immuneACCESS table, retaining in-frame rearrangements with V and J assigned. Such tables are incomplete; in checked studies, under half of the missing clones stem from an unresolved V gene, and the remainder is unexplained. This sample holds tens of thousands of clones; 90% to 95% were observed only once. More than 0.4% of the sample belongs to the ten largest clones. The material was CD4+ T cells from peripheral blood mononuclear cells, obtained in the third trimester of pregnancy. All receptors derive from a female donor in good health, enrolled as a control in a pregnancy study.

The chain carries TRBV28 and TRBJ1-5; possible D gene TRBD1, 6 bases. This CDR3 comprises 14 residues. Trimming left V 3 bases short and J 5 bases short, with 11 bases between. CDR1 is MDHEN and CDR2 is SYDVKM in the germline V gene. The chain's CDR3 is CASSFWGRDQPQHF. The CDR3 DNA reads TGTGCCAGCAGTTTCTGGGGGCGCGATCAGCCCCAGCATTTT.

This clone was counted a single time. The chain joins TRBV9 to TRBJ2-5; 12 positions match TRBD2. The germline V gene encodes CDR1 SGDLS and CDR2 YYNGEE. This CDR3 is built from 15 residues. J lost 2 bases, V lost 4 bases, and 3 bases had no gene match. The CDR3 nucleotides are TGTGCCAGCAGCTCCCTAGCGGGGGGGCAAGAGACCCAGTACTTC. It encodes CASSSLAGGQETQYF.

This clone was detected only a few times. The CDR3 loop is CASWKWTGRGKGYTF. CDR3 sequence (DNA): TGTGCCAGCTGGAAGTGGACAGGGCGAGGGAAAGGCTACACCTTC. J is TRBJ1-2 and V is TRBV27; 8 bases line up with TRBD1. Germline V gene sequence: CDR1 MNHEY, CDR2 SMNVEV (reference sequence). J gave up 8 bases and V 8 bases, and 16 bases lay outside the gene matches. CDR3 length equals 15 residues.

The chain is built from TRBV19 and TRBJ1-2, with D possibly TRBD1 on 5 matching bases. V lost 7 bases, J lost 3 bases, and 9 bases lay in between. Germline CDR1 and CDR2: LNHDA and SQIVND (reference sequence). The length of the CDR3 is 12 residues. CDR3 in DNA: TGTGCCAGTATTGGCAGGGACTATGGCTACACCTTC. Residues: CASIGRDYGYTF. Full variable domain (missing parts from reference TRBV19 and TRBJ1-2): DGGITQSPKYLFRKEGQNVTLSCEQNLNHDAMYWYRQDPGQGLRLIYYSQIVNDFQKGDIAEGYSVSREKKESFPLTVTSAQKNPTAFYLCASIGRDYGYTFGSGTRLTVV.

The chain has TRBV9 and TRBJ1-1; 7 bases align to TRBD1. Trimming took 3 bases from V and 7 from J; bases not matched to a gene: 3. The CDR3 covers 12 residues. CDR1 and CDR2 (germline): SGDLS, YYNGEE. In DNA, the CDR3 is TGTGCCAGCAGCGCGACAGGGAGTGAAGCTTTCTTT. Translated: CASSATGSEAFF.

The chain combines TRBV7-6 with TRBJ2-6, with D hard to call. V gave up 5 bases and J gave up 5 bases, with 7 bases separating them. Per germline, CDR1 SGHVS and CDR2 FNYEAQ. The CDR3 consists of 13 residues. Here the CDR3 reads CASSPERANVLTF. In DNA, the CDR3 is TGTGCCAGCAGCCCCGAGAGGGCCAACGTCCTGACTTTC.

The CDR3 sequence is CAWSPGPYEQYF. DNA of the CDR3: TGTGCCTGGAGCCCAGGGCCCTACGAGCAGTACTTC. The V call is TRBV30, the J call TRBJ2-7, with a weak D call TRBD1 (5 bases). The CDR3 totals 12 residues. Trimming removed 3 bases at V and 2 bases at J, with 8 bases between. Germline V gives CDR1 GTSNPN, CDR2 SVGIG (reference sequence).

The rearrangement uses TRBV7-2 and TRBJ1-1; weak D call: TRBD1 (6 bases). V lost 7 bases and J 0 bases, leaving 18 bases between the germline ends. This CDR3 comprises 16 residues. Germline V gives CDR1 SGHTA, CDR2 FQGNSA. The CDR3 loop is CASTLQGTLMNTEAFF. In nucleotides, the CDR3 is TGTGCCAGCACCCTTCAGGGGACGCTCATGAACACTGAAGCTTTCTTT.

The CDR3 coding sequence is TGTGCCAGCAGCACTACTACCCCCCTTCGATATTTT. Its protein is CASSTTTPLRYF. This sequence joins TRBV7-2 and TRBJ2-3; D is undetermined. This CDR3 contains 12 residues. CDR1 and CDR2 (germline): SGHTA, FQGNSA. V shed 5 bases and J shed 15 bases, with 18 bases lying between them.

This chain joins TRBV28 and TRBJ1-5; possibly TRBD1 for D (5 bases). Deletions cut 3 bases from V and 0 bases from J, with 12 bases between. The CDR3 runs 16 residues. Germline-derived CDR1 and CDR2 are MDHEN and SYDVKM. The CDR3 protein is CASSLGGLNSNQPQHF. The DNA of the CDR3 is TGTGCCAGCAGTTTGGGGGGGTTGAATAGCAATCAGCCCCAGCATTTT.

This chain connects TRBV9 to TRBJ2-7; perhaps TRBD2 as D (6 bases). The CDR3 is made up of 16 amino acids. The V end lost 0 bases, the J end lost 4 bases, and 17 bases lay between the germline ends. The germline V gene has CDR1 SGDLS and CDR2 YYNGEE. Here the CDR3 DNA reads TGTGCCAGCAGCGTAGGGGCTTCGGGGGAAATGTACGAGCAGTACTTC. Translating it yields CASSVGASGEMYEQYF.

V and J are TRBV7-2 and TRBJ2-4, with D maybe TRBD2 (6 bases). Looked up from germline, CDR1 is SGHTA and CDR2 is FQGNSA. V was trimmed by 1 base and J by 5 bases, leaving 12 bases between them. The CDR3 length is 15 residues. Here the CDR3 reads CASSLGARLENIQYF. The CDR3 nucleotides read TGTGCCAGCAGCTTAGGCGCGCGACTAGAAAACATTCAGTACTTC.

This clone was detected only once. The CDR3 DNA reads as TGTGCCAGCAGTTCAGATCGACAGGGAGGCTATGGCTACACCTTC. Translation: CASSSDRQGGYGYTF. The gene calls are TRBV7-2 and TRBJ1-2; 7 positions match TRBD1. V trimming: 6 bases; J trimming: 4 bases; junction bases outside the gene matches: 11. Germline V gives CDR1 SGHTA, CDR2 FQGNSA. The CDR3 spans 15 residues.

The rearrangement joins TRBV21-1 to TRBJ2-3; the table's TRBD2 call for D was not verified on the DNA. TRBV21-1 is tagged as a pseudogene. The CDR3 is 15 residues long. CDR3 amino acids: CATKISLAATDTQYF. CDR3 DNA: TGTGCCACCAAGATATCACTAGCGGCAACAGATACGCAGTATTTT.

The chain joins TRBV11-3 to TRBJ2-1; a possible D gene is TRBD2 (6 bases). This CDR3 comprises 12 residues. In germline, CDR1 is SGHNT, CDR2 YENEEA. The V end was cut by 5 bases, the J end by 8 bases, with 10 bases between. The CDR3 DNA reads as TGTGCCAGCAGCAACCGGGACTATGAGCAGTTCTTC. Its translation: CASSNRDYEQFF.

This chain joins TRBV9 and TRBJ1-3; 8 bases are shared with TRBD1. The CDR3 sequence is 17 residues long. The trim removed 2 bases at V and 4 bases at J, leaving 11 bases unmatched. CDR1 is SGDLS, CDR2 YYNGEE, per germline. The CDR3 region is CASSVRTGWSLGNTIYF. The DNA for the CDR3 is TGTGCCAGCAGCGTGAGGACAGGGTGGTCTCTCGGAAACACCATATATTTT.

The chain links TRBV27 to TRBJ2-3, with 16 bases aligning to TRBD2. Trimming took 4 bases from V and 7 from J; bases not matched to a gene: 8. The CDR3 runs to 17 residues. Germline assignment: CDR1 MNHEY and CDR2 SMNVEV (reference sequence). The CDR3 nucleotides read TGTGCCAGCAGTTCCTCGGGACTAGCGGGGGGGGTAAATACGCAGTATTTT. As protein: CASSSSGLAGGVNTQYF.

In this sample, this clone turned up once. The V call is TRBV7-2, the J call TRBJ2-1; 7 bases are a match to TRBD1. CDR1 and CDR2 (germline): SGHTA, FQGNSA. The junction had 3 bases not matched to a gene; V was cut back by 1 base and J by 0 bases. The CDR3 length is 16 residues. CDR3 amino acids: CASSLVGTDSYNEQFF. The DNA of the CDR3 is TGTGCCAGCAGCTTAGTGGGGACAGACTCCTACAATGAGCAGTTCTTC.

This chain uses TRBV9 with TRBJ1-2; no clear D gene. V gave up 4 bases and J gave up 8 bases, with 18 bases separating them. This CDR3 is built from 14 residues. Germline V gene data show CDR1 as SGDLS and CDR2 as YYNGEE. The CDR3 region is CASSTLPGSGGYTF. DNA for the CDR3: TGTGCCAGCAGCACTCTGCCGGGATCGGGCGGCTACACCTTC.

The V call is TRBV5-4, the J call TRBJ2-2, with 7 bases fitting TRBD2. V gave up 0 bases and J gave up 7 bases; unmatched junction bases: 9. CDR1 and CDR2 from the germline V gene are SGHNT and YYREEE (reference sequence). This CDR3 is 16 amino acids long. The CDR3 sequence is CASSLGSGAPFGELFF. The CDR3 bases are TGTGCCAGCAGCTTGGGGAGCGGGGCCCCCTTCGGGGAGCTGTTTTTT.

The count of this clone is one. The chain recombines TRBV7-9 with TRBJ1-1; D gene uncertain. Germline-derived CDR1 and CDR2 are SEHNR and FQNEAQ (reference sequence). Trimming took off 6 bases at V and 1 base at J, with 12 bases between the two ends. The CDR3 runs to 14 residues. The CDR3 protein is CASRPTEWNTEAFF. The CDR3 DNA is TGTGCCAGCAGACCAACAGAGTGGAACACTGAAGCTTTCTTT.

The V gene is TRBV14, the J gene TRBJ2-2, with D unresolved. The CDR3 spans 16 residues. Trimming stripped 3 bases from V and 0 bases from J, with 11 bases between. Germline loops: CDR1 SGHDN, CDR2 FVKESK. This CDR3 is CASSQWAWANTGELFF. The CDR3 DNA reads as TGTGCCAGCAGCCAGTGGGCCTGGGCGAACACCGGGGAGCTGTTTTTT.

The chain links TRBV2 to TRBJ2-3; D may be TRBD2 (5 bases). Germline V gene lookup returns CDR1 SNHLY and CDR2 FYNNEI. The CDR3 runs to 13 residues. V was shortened by 6 bases and J by 2 bases, with 9 bases between the two germline ends. CDR3 DNA sequence: TGTGCCAGCAGCCGGGGATTCACAGATACGCAGTATTTT. Translation: CASSRGFTDTQYF. Supplemented by reference TRBV2 and TRBJ2-3, the full variable domain reads EPEVTQTPSHQVTQMGQEVILRCVPISNHLYFYWYRQILGQKVEFLVSFYNNEISEKSEIFDDQFSVERPDGSNFTLKIRSTKLEDSAMYFCASSRGFTDTQYFGPGTRLTVL.

This clone was observed a handful of times. V and J are TRBV14 and TRBJ1-1, with unresolved D. The germline CDR1 and CDR2 sequences are SGHDN and FVKESK. CDR3 length: 13 residues. Trimming pared 5 bases from V and 6 bases from J, leaving 13 bases between. CDR3 region: CASSSPGSSEAFF. DNA for the CDR3: TGTGCCAGCAGCTCCCCCGGGAGCTCTGAAGCTTTCTTT.

Here the CDR3 reads CSVGEGGTQYF. The CDR3 nucleotides are TGCAGCGTGGGGGAGGGAGGGACCCAGTACTTC. The rearrangement links TRBV29-1 to TRBJ2-5, with TRBD2 identical over 7 bases. V dropped 6 bases and J dropped 7; count of bases not matched to a gene: 5. Germline CDR1 reads SQVTM; CDR2 reads ANQGSEA. This CDR3 region has 11 residues.

The genes are TRBV4-3 and TRBJ2-2; unclear D gene. Per germline, CDR1 LGHNA and CDR2 YSLEER. The CDR3 sequence is 14 residues long. V was pared by 4 bases and J by 5 bases, with 11 bases between. CDR3 DNA sequence: TGCGCCAGCAGCCCCCAAGCCTTAACCGGGGAGCTGTTTTTT. This translates into CASSPQALTGELFF.

The V call is TRBV2, the J call TRBJ1-2; D call uncertain. V gave up 6 bases and J gave up 0 bases, with 11 bases separating them. The CDR3 loop spans 14 amino acids. The V gene's germline CDR1 is SNHLY and CDR2 FYNNEI. As DNA, the CDR3 is TGTGCCAGCAGCGTTGGCCTCGCTAACTATGGCTACACCTTC. Translating gives CASSVGLANYGYTF.